The clone carrying this T cell receptor beta chain was seen ten or more times. Its target is unknown. These data are taken from a study of T cell repertoires in cytomegalovirus infection. Study details: Public TCR beta signatures marked donors with CMV infection and the matching HLA. Study-wide results and caveats: Individuals carrying CMV plus the relevant HLA were identified by cumulative frequency of public TCR beta families. HLA-C-restricted CMV-specific TCR beta clonotypes prevailed in the ex vivo response.

TCRdb reprocessed the reads via MiXCR and lists one record per CDR3 protein. This sample has more than 150,000 distinct CDR3 sequences, with roughly a fifth found just once. Germline CDR1 MNHNS, CDR2 SASEGT. V lost 8 bases and J lost 1, with 11 bases in between. CDR3 size: 13 residues. What was sequenced was PBMCs. The chain has TRBV6-1 and TRBJ2-5; D is undetermined. This sequence originates from a human donor in good health (CMV status not recorded). Some clones in this sample may be carry-over from other donors' samples. CDR3 residues: CASSYFIQETQYF. The CDR3 bases are TGTGCCAGCTCCTATTTTATCCAAGAGACCCAGTACTTC.